This T cell receptor (beta chain) stems from a study of shared clonotypes between healthy human individuals. Germline CDR1 is SGHDT and CDR2 is YYEEEE. The CDR3 has 15 residues. The V end lost 0 bases, the J end lost 3 bases, and 12 bases lay between the germline ends. The assay was immunoSEQ multiplex PCR, and TCRdb's table has in-frame clones only and misses some. Seen here are over 400,000 clones, 95% to 96% observed once, and the top ten hold about 0.06%. The sequencing sample was made of naive CD4+ T cells sorted from blood. Subset in this sample: CD45RA+ positively selected. This chain links TRBV5-6 with TRBJ1-2; D perhaps matches TRBD1 (5 bases). The clonotype comes from a woman aged 25 to 39 in good health. This CDR3 reads CASSLAGTQDYGYTF. CDR3 DNA: TGTGCCAGCAGCTTGGCAGGGACTCAGGACTATGGCTACACCTTC.